The entry below gives a single T cell receptor (beta chain) sequence along with its context. The sample comes from a study of blood T cell repertoires in COVID-19. For the study at large: Samples of COVID-19 (acute and convalescent) were obtained from the United States, Italy and Spain. Sources were T cells, B-cell-depleted T cells, or PBMCs; the material itself was cDNA or gDNA.

Some clones are missing from TCRdb's copy, which holds only in-frame ones; the method was immunoSEQ multiplex PCR. The sample records hundreds of thousands of clones, roughly 90% being singletons. Those enrolled, adults aged about 18 to 89 years, came from fewer than 25 US areas. The clonotype originates from a woman younger than 30 with acute COVID-19. What was sequenced was PBMCs or T cells enriched from blood (not recorded which).

CDR3 protein: CASSKGQGNTEAFF. The CDR3 bases are TGTGCCAGCAGCAAAGGACAGGGGAACACTGAAGCTTTCTTT. The chain uses TRBV11-2 and TRBJ1-1, with 8 bases lining up with TRBD1. Trimming removed 5 bases from V and 1 base from J; junction bases left unmatched: 3. CDR3 size: 14 residues. Germline CDR1 is SGHAT and CDR2 is FQNNGV.